Sequencing of this T cell receptor (beta chain) was carried out in a study of neurological immune-mediated disorders. As for time point: longitudinal time-point 3. 2 million unsorted PBMCs were stored in RNAlater at -80 °C before RNA extraction. TCRdb called the 5' RACE reads again in MiXCR, with one record for every CDR3 protein. The sample includes around 97,000 distinct CDR3 sequences, under 14% of them seen just once. The sample comprised PBMCs. This TCR was sampled from a female donor with HTLV-1-associated myelopathy (HAM/TSP).

The chain's CDR3 is CATSRDAAFLPQHF. CDR3 bases: TGTGCCACCAGCAGAGATGCGGCTTTTTTGCCCCAGCATTTT. This chain links TRBV15 with TRBJ1-5; D remains ambiguous. V was shortened by 0 bases and J by 9 bases, with 12 bases between the two germline ends. The length of the CDR3 is 14 residues. Germline values: CDR1 LNHNV, CDR2 YYDKDF (reference sequence).